A selection of T cell receptor beta chains follows, all from one sample in a study of immune evolution from preneoplasia to lung adenocarcinoma. Here immunoSEQ multiplex PCR was the method, and the copy in TCRdb shows in-frame clones only, minus some. The sample shows some 8,200 clones, about 79% of them seen only once. Input material: FFPE invasive lung adenocarcinoma tissue. The source is a person aged 50-75 years with lung adenocarcinoma. CDR3s include the opening cysteine and the closing phenylalanine or tryptophan. The order of the fields is J gene, D gene, V gene, clone size, CDR3 protein, CDR3 DNA. A D gene is named only where the DNA matches it firmly. The size field is filled for only some rows; it gives once, few, many or a size class.

J: TRBJ2-7
D: TRBD2
V: TRBV2
size: -
CDR3: CASTLRGTSGRVTAYEQYF
DNA: TGTGCCAGCACTTTAAGGGGGACTAGCGGGAGGGTAACCGCCTACGAGCAGTACTTC

J: TRBJ2-1
D: -
V: TRBV4-1
size: -
CDR3: CASSPKAGGGQSYNEQFF
DNA: TGCGCCAGCAGCCCGAAGGCCGGGGGGGGACAGTCATACAATGAGCAGTTCTTC

J: TRBJ2-1
D: TRBD2
V: TRBV7-8
size: -
CDR3: CASSVGLAVHYNEQSWFF
DNA: TGTGCCAGCAGCGTGGGACTAGCCGTACATTACAATGAGCAGTCTTGGTTCTTC

J: TRBJ2-7
D: -
V: TRBV7-2
size: -
CDR3: CASSKRANYEQYF
DNA: TGTGCCAGCAGCAAGCGGGCCAACTACGAGCAGTACTTC

J: TRBJ1-4
D: TRBD1
V: TRBV30
size: -
CDR3: CAWERQGNEKLFF
DNA: TGTGCCTGGGAGAGACAGGGAAATGAAAAACTGTTTTTT

J: TRBJ1-2
D: TRBD1
V: TRBV7-9
size: few
CDR3: CASSEGQGGDGYTF
DNA: TGTGCCAGCAGCGAGGGACAGGGCGGAGATGGCTACACCTTC

J: TRBJ1-2
D: -
V: TRBV4-2
size: -
CDR3: CASKSGGLGYTF
DNA: TGTGCCAGCAAGAGTGGGGGTCTTGGCTACACCTTC

J: TRBJ1-4
D: -
V: TRBV19
size: few
CDR3: CASSMGTSTNEKLFF
DNA: TGTGCCAGTAGTATGGGAACCTCAACTAATGAAAAACTGTTTTTT

J: TRBJ2-2
D: -
V: TRBV7-6
size: -
CDR3: CASSLEVSGTNTGELFF
DNA: TGTGCCAGCAGCTTAGAGGTTAGCGGCACGAACACCGGGGAGCTGTTTTTT

J: TRBJ2-5
D: TRBD2
V: TRBV28
size: -
CDR3: CASSLLTSVGETQYF
DNA: TGTGCCAGCAGTTTGCTCACTAGCGTCGGAGAGACCCAGTACTTC

J: TRBJ1-1
D: -
V: TRBV7-9
size: -
CDR3: CASSPPRGNTEAFF
DNA: TGTGCCAGCAGCCCACCCAGGGGGAACACTGAAGCTTTCTTT

J: TRBJ2-1
D: TRBD2
V: TRBV4-1
size: -
CDR3: CASSPYLAGGPGNEQFF
DNA: TGCGCCAGCAGCCCGTACCTCGCGGGAGGGCCAGGCAATGAGCAGTTCTTC

J: TRBJ2-5
D: TRBD2
V: TRBV9
size: -
CDR3: CASSPRPGLAGAETQYF
DNA: TGTGCCAGCAGCCCCCGCCCGGGACTAGCGGGAGCAGAGACCCAGTACTTC

J: TRBJ2-7
D: TRBD1
V: TRBV2
size: -
CDR3: CASTQEGAGNEQYF
DNA: TGTGCCAGCACCCAAGAGGGGGCTGGGAACGAGCAGTACTTC

J: TRBJ2-7
D: TRBD2
V: TRBV2
size: -
CDR3: CASTTSGTSGVQYF
DNA: TGTGCCAGCACAACCTCCGGGACTAGCGGGGTGCAGTACTTC

J: TRBJ2-7
D: TRBD2
V: TRBV18
size: -
CDR3: CASSTSGRPYEQYF
DNA: TGTGCCAGCTCAACCAGCGGGAGGCCCTACGAGCAGTACTTC

J: TRBJ2-3
D: TRBD2
V: TRBV7-9
size: -
CDR3: CASSPGGFIGTQYF
DNA: TGTGCCAGCAGCCCCGGGGGGTTCATAGGTACGCAGTATTTT

J: TRBJ1-2
D: -
V: TRBV11-2
size: once
CDR3: CASSSIYGYTF
DNA: TGTGCCAGCAGCTCTATCTATGGCTACACCTTC

J: TRBJ1-4
D: TRBD1
V: TRBV18
size: -
CDR3: CASSPTGKYGEKLFF
DNA: TGTGCCAGCTCACCGACAGGGAAGTATGGTGAAAAACTGTTTTTT

J: TRBJ1-3
D: -
V: TRBV5-1
size: -
CDR3: CASSLTGSGNTIYF
DNA: TGCGCCAGCAGCTTGACGGGATCTGGAAACACCATATATTTT